These 15 T cell receptor beta chains originate from one sample sequenced in a study of T cells in Graves' hyperthyroidism and ophthalmopathy. Template material for amplifying TCR beta CDR3 regions consisted of RNA transcripts. The TCR CDR3 was amplified in a first-round RT-PCR using the HTBI primer set. MiXCR, run by TCRdb on the multiplex PCR reads, gives a single entry per CDR3 protein. The sample lists 490,000 or so distinct CDR3 sequences, around a fifth occurring once. Source material: blood. These receptors were taken from a woman aged 70 to 79 with Graves' ophthalmopathy.

This clonotype has ten or more counts. This chain joins TRBV11-2 and TRBJ1-4; D is uncertain. The V gene's germline CDR1 is SGHAT and CDR2 FQNNGV. The CDR3 contains 14 residues. V shed 7 bases and J shed 10 bases, with 19 bases lying between them. The CDR3, as DNA: TGTGCCAGCACTGGAGGGCCCGTGGGAAGAAAACTGTTTTTT. Its translation is CASTGGPVGRKLFF. Full variable domain (missing parts from reference TRBV11-2 and TRBJ1-4): EAGVAQSPRYKIIEKRQSVAFWCNPISGHATLYWYQQILGQGPKLLIQFQNNGVVDDSQLPKDRFSAERLKGVDSTLKIQPAKLEDSAVYLCASTGGPVGRKLFFGSGTQLSVL.

This clonotype came up many times. The V and J genes are TRBV27 and TRBJ1-1, with unresolved D. The V gene's germline CDR1 is MNHEY and CDR2 SMNVEV (reference sequence). The CDR3 is 14 amino acids. Trimming cost V 4 bases and J 1 base, with 10 bases left between them. The CDR3 region is CASSSLTENTEAFF. CDR3 coding DNA: TGTGCCAGCAGTTCGTTGACGGAGAACACTGAAGCTTTCTTT.

The table lists this clonotype with a few counts. J is TRBJ1-5 and V is TRBV28; D gene ambiguous. This CDR3 region has 14 residues. Germline CDR1 reads MDHEN; CDR2 reads SYDVKM. The germline V and J ends were trimmed by 7 bases and 0 bases, with 10 bases remaining between them. The CDR3 is CASNWGGSNQPQHF. CDR3 DNA: TGTGCCAGCAATTGGGGAGGTAGCAATCAGCCCCAGCATTTT.

This clonotype was seen a few times. V and J are TRBV6-5 and TRBJ1-5; possible D gene TRBD1, 6 bases. This CDR3 has 15 amino acids. Germline values: CDR1 MNHEY, CDR2 SVGAGI. The ends were cut back, 0 bases at V and 11 bases at J, with 17 bases in the middle. The CDR3 reads CASSYSARGSEAQHF. DNA for the CDR3: TGTGCCAGCAGTTACTCGGCCAGGGGAAGTGAGGCCCAGCATTTT.

In this sample, this clonotype turned up a few times. This chain links TRBV27 with TRBJ2-1; the D gene is possibly TRBD1 (5 bases). V was trimmed by 6 bases and J by 9 bases, leaving 15 bases between them. Germline V CDR1 and CDR2: MNHEY, SMNVEV (reference sequence). The CDR3 loop spans 13 amino acids. The CDR3 region is CASSPDSRGEQFF. In DNA, the CDR3 is TGTGCCAGCAGCCCTGATTCTAGGGGTGAGCAGTTCTTC.

This clonotype was counted ten times or more. The chain has TRBV2 and TRBJ2-1, with 12 bases lining up with TRBD2. V was clipped by 8 bases and J by 8 bases; unmatched bases: 10. CDR1 is SNHLY, CDR2 FYNNEI, per germline. CDR3 size: 15 residues. As DNA, the CDR3 is TGTGCCAGCTTGGGGCTAGCGGGAGGGATGGATGAGCAGTTCTTC. Encoded protein: CASLGLAGGMDEQFF.

The table lists this clonotype with many counts. The rearrangement joins TRBV12-3 or TRBV12-4 to TRBJ1-1, with 7 positions matching TRBD1. The V and J ends lost 6 bases and 4 bases, in that order; junction bases with no gene match: 8. This CDR3 comprises 14 residues. This CDR3 is CASRVTQGSTEAFF. The CDR3 region has the DNA TGTGCCAGCAGGGTCACACAGGGGAGCACTGAAGCTTTCTTT.

The CDR3 spells CASSLVGAGGPNIQYF. CDR3 coding DNA: TGTGCCAGCAGCTTAGTCGGGGCAGGGGGCCCAAACATTCAGTACTTC. The chain has TRBV7-9 and TRBJ2-4, with 8 bases identical to TRBD1. CDR1 is SEHNR, CDR2 FQNEAQ, per germline (reference sequence). The CDR3 extends over 16 amino acids. V shed 1 base, J shed 6 bases, and the junction held 8 bases outside the gene matches.

The chain uses TRBV12-3 or TRBV12-4 and TRBJ1-1, with D possibly matching TRBD1 (6 bases). The CDR3 is 13 residues long. Trimming took 6 bases from V and 11 from J, leaving 19 bases between them. The DNA of the CDR3 is TGTGCCAGCAGCACCCCGACACAGGGTAGGGCTTTCTTT. This gives the protein CASSTPTQGRAFF.

J is TRBJ1-2 and V is TRBV19; 11 bases map to TRBD1. Germline-derived CDR1 and CDR2 are LNHDA and SQIVND (reference sequence). Trimming removed 4 bases from V and 5 bases from J; junction bases left unmatched: 3. The CDR3 has 14 amino acids. The CDR3 DNA sequence: TGTGCCAGTAGTAGGGACAGGGGGAAATATGGCTACACCTTC. Translating gives CASSRDRGKYGYTF.

The chain combines TRBV20-1 with TRBJ2-1; 10 bases align to TRBD2. Trimming at V came to 3 bases and at J to 7 bases, leaving 6 bases not matched to a gene. Germline values: CDR1 DFQATT, CDR2 SNEGSKA (reference sequence). This CDR3 is built from 14 residues. Written as DNA, the CDR3 is TGCAGTGCTAGGAGACTAGCGGGTATTAATGAGCAGTTCTTC. Its protein is CSARRLAGINEQFF.

There are a few counts of this clonotype. The chain couples TRBV6-1 to TRBJ2-2; no clear D gene. V dropped 6 bases and J dropped 7 bases, with 6 bases sitting between them. In germline, CDR1 is MNHNS, CDR2 SASEGT. CDR3 length equals 11 residues. The CDR3 loop is CASSPNGELFF. The CDR3, as DNA: TGTGCCAGCAGCCCTAACGGGGAGCTGTTTTTT.

This clonotype was picked up a small number of times. The J gene is TRBJ2-2, the V gene TRBV6-2 or TRBV6-3, with D uncertain. There are 13 residues in the CDR3. Trimming cost V 2 bases and J 7 bases, with 8 bases left between them. Germline CDR1 MNHEY, CDR2 SVGEGT. CDR3 sequence (DNA): TGTGCCAGCAGTTACCTCCAGAGCGGGGAGCTGTTTTTT. Its protein is CASSYLQSGELFF.

This clonotype was detected a few times. V gene TRBV7-8 combines with J gene TRBJ2-1; D assignment may be TRBD1 or TRBD2 (5 bases each). The CDR3 has 14 residues. The V gene's germline CDR1 is SGHVS and CDR2 FQNEAQ. V lost 8 bases to trimming and J lost 7 bases, with 18 bases between them. The CDR3 loop reads CASGDTGTPNEQFF. The CDR3 DNA reads as TGTGCCAGCGGGGATACCGGGACCCCTAATGAGCAGTTCTTC.

The J gene is TRBJ2-1, the V gene TRBV29-1; TRBD2 matches at 8 bases. V dropped 1 base and J dropped 0; count of bases not matched to a gene: 8. CDR1 is SQVTM, CDR2 ANQGSEA, per germline. The CDR3 totals 17 residues. CDR3 nucleotides: TGCAGCGTTGAAGGGGTAGCGGGGCGCCGCTCCTACAATGAGCAGTTCTTC. This translates into CSVEGVAGRRSYNEQFF.